This T cell receptor beta chain was identified in a study of regulatory T cells in long-lasting Graves disease. Overall study findings and caveats: Researchers examined only peripheral blood and not thyroid tissue.

Time point noted: newly diagnosed GD, antithyroid drugs for less than 3 months. The TCR library was made from RNA that had been extracted from PBMCs in TRIzol. Trimming left V 1 base short and J 0 bases short, with 15 bases between. The CDR3 runs to 18 residues. Germline V gives CDR1 MDHEN, CDR2 SYDVKM. This clonotype was recorded many times. As yet, its antigen is unknown. Both iRepertoire HTBI primers and Arm-PCR of CDR3 regions were used to build the TCR beta libraries. TCRdb reanalysed the multiplex PCR reads using MiXCR and keeps one entry per CDR3 protein. This sample yields about 450,000 distinct CDR3 sequences, of which around 13% are seen a single time; around a sixth belongs to the top ten. The same data also contributed to another study, on T cells in Graves' hyperthyroidism and ophthalmopathy. That study reports: Patients between 18 and 65 years old had hyperthyroidism, newly diagnosed and lasting under 2 months. Ophthalmopathy and stable hyperthyroidism were told apart by a 13 V-J model.

The TCR originated in a woman aged 45 to 65 with Graves disease. The chain has TRBV28 and TRBJ2-2; D remains unclear. This specimen consisted of peripheral blood mononuclear cells (PBMCs), obtained at new diagnosis, from a patient treated with antithyroid drugs. The CDR3 sequence is CASSLSRLGYSNTGELFF. For the CDR3, the DNA is TGTGCCAGCAGTTTATCTCGTCTAGGCTATTCGAACACCGGGGAGCTGTTTTTT.